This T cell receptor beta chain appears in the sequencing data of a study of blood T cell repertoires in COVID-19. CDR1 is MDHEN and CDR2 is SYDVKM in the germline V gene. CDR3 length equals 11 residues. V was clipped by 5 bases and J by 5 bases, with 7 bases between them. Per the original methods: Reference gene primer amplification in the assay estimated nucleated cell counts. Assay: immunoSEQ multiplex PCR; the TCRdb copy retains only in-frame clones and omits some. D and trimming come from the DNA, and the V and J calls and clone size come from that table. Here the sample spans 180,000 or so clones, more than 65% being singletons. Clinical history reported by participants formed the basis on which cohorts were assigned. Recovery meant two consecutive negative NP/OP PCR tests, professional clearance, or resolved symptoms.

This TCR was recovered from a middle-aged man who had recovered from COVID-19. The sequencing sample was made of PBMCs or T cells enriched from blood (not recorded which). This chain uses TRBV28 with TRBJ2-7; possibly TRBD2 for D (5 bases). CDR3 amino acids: CASSDGDEQYF. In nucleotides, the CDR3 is TGTGCCAGCAGTGACGGGGACGAGCAGTACTTC.